The 4 T cell receptor beta chains in this list originate from one sample, sequenced in a study of shared clonotypes between healthy human individuals. Sequencing used immunoSEQ multiplex PCR; TCRdb keeps in-frame clones, though not all of them. The profile shows under 850,000 clones, 55% to 75% of them singletons. The source material was memory CD4+ T cells sorted from blood. Sample subset: CD45RA-negative fraction. Receptors were obtained from a woman aged 30 to 39 in good health.

This clone has more than one count but fewer than ten. The V and J genes are TRBV5-1 and TRBJ2-2, with D perhaps matching TRBD1 (5 bases). Trimming removed 4 bases from V and 4 bases from J, with 11 bases in between. CDR1 SGHRS and CDR2 YFSETQ come from the germline V gene. This CDR3 is built from 14 residues. In DNA, the CDR3 is TGCGCCAGCAGCAAAGACAGATCCACCGGGGAGCTGTTTTTT. As protein: CASSKDRSTGELFF.

The chain links TRBV29-1 to TRBJ2-2; TRBD2 aligns across 7 bases. The junction had 9 bases not matched to a gene; V was cut back by 7 bases and J by 1 base. This CDR3 comprises 15 residues. The germline gives CDR1 SQVTM, CDR2 ANQGSEA. CDR3 bases: TGCAGCGCACGTTCAGGGAGGGTGAACACCGGGGAGCTGTTTTTT. It codes for CSARSGRVNTGELFF.

V usage is TRBV4-1 and J usage is TRBJ2-1; 15 nucleotides match TRBD2. Per the germline V gene, CDR1 is MGHRA and CDR2 is YSYEKL. V shed 1 base and J 14 bases; nucleotides not matched to a gene: 15. This CDR3 is built from 18 residues. The CDR3 loop is CASSQGRGTSGRSKAEFF. CDR3 coding DNA: TGCGCCAGCAGCCAAGGTCGCGGGACTAGCGGGAGGTCAAAGGCGGAGTTCTTC.

This chain joins TRBV9 and TRBJ1-2; maybe TRBD1 (5 bases). The germline CDR1 and CDR2 sequences are SGDLS and YYNGEE. The CDR3 has 14 amino acids. V was clipped by 3 bases and J by 2 bases, with 11 bases between them. The CDR3 region has the DNA TGTGCCAGCAGCGCGAGGGGTGAGAACTATGGCTACACCTTC. Translation: CASSARGENYGYTF.